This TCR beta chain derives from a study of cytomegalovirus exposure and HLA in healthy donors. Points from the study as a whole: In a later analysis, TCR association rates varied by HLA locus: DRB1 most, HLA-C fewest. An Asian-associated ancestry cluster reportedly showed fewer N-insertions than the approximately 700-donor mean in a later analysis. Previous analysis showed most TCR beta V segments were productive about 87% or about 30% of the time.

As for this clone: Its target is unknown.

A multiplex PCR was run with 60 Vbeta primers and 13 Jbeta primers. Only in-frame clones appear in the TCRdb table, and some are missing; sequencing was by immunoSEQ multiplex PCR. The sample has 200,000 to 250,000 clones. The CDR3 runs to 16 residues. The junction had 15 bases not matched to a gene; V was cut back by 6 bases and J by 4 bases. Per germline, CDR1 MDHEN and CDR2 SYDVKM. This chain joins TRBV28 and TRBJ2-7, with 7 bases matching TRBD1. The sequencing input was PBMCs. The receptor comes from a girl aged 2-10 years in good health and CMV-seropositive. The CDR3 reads CASRRPTQGFSYEQYF. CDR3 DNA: TGTGCCAGCAGGCGCCCCACACAGGGGTTTTCGTACGAGCAGTACTTC.